These T cell receptor beta chains were read from a single sample in a study of blood T cell repertoires in COVID-19. Assay: immunoSEQ multiplex PCR; the TCRdb copy retains only in-frame clones and omits some. The sample has roughly 360,000 clones; approximately 90% are singletons. Sequencing was performed on PBMCs or T cells enriched from blood (not recorded which). These receptor sequences come from a woman aged 30 to 39 with acute COVID-19. Each CDR3 is given with its conserved first and last residue. Each record gives: D gene, J gene, clone size, V gene, CDR3 protein, CDR3 DNA. D genes are given only for firm matches. Rows may omit the clone size; those that give it use once, few, many or a size class.

D gene: NA
J gene: TRBJ2-1
clone size: NA
V gene: TRBV24-1
CDR3 protein: CATSDLFRNEQFF
CDR3 DNA: TGTGCCACCAGTGATTTGTTCCGCAATGAGCAGTTCTTC

D gene: TRBD2
J gene: TRBJ2-3
clone size: NA
V gene: TRBV5-5
CDR3 protein: CASSLVIAGGAADTQYF
CDR3 DNA: TGTGCCAGCAGCTTGGTAATTGCGGGGGGGGCCGCGGATACGCAGTATTTT

D gene: NA
J gene: TRBJ1-5
clone size: NA
V gene: TRBV2
CDR3 protein: CASSWTYQPQHF
CDR3 DNA: TGTGCCAGCAGCTGGACTTATCAGCCCCAGCATTTT

D gene: TRBD1
J gene: TRBJ1-2
clone size: NA
V gene: TRBV5-6
CDR3 protein: CASSPYRGGYTF
CDR3 DNA: TGTGCCAGCAGCCCGTACAGGGGTGGCTACACCTTC

D gene: NA
J gene: TRBJ1-3
clone size: NA
V gene: TRBV29-1
CDR3 protein: CSVDRGNGNTIYF
CDR3 DNA: TGCAGCGTTGATAGGGGGAACGGAAACACCATATATTTT

D gene: TRBD1
J gene: TRBJ1-2
clone size: NA
V gene: TRBV28
CDR3 protein: CASSLTGTGLLNYGYTF
CDR3 DNA: TGTGCCAGCAGTCTGACCGGGACAGGGCTGTTAAACTATGGCTACACCTTC

D gene: NA
J gene: TRBJ1-4
clone size: NA
V gene: TRBV3-1/TRBV3-2
CDR3 protein: CASSQAVSTNEKLFF
CDR3 DNA: TGTGCCAGCAGCCAAGCAGTGTCAACTAATGAAAAACTGTTTTTT

D gene: NA
J gene: TRBJ1-1
clone size: NA
V gene: TRBV7-3
CDR3 protein: CASSLSQNTEAFF
CDR3 DNA: TGTGCCAGCAGCTTATCCCAGAACACTGAAGCTTTCTTT

D gene: NA
J gene: TRBJ2-3
clone size: NA
V gene: TRBV24-1
CDR3 protein: CATSRDTGGTDTQYF
CDR3 DNA: TGTGCCACCAGTAGGGACACCGGCGGCACAGATACGCAGTATTTT

D gene: NA
J gene: TRBJ2-3
clone size: NA
V gene: TRBV24-1
CDR3 protein: CATSESGQSTDTQYF
CDR3 DNA: TGTGCCACCAGTGAATCAGGACAGTCCACAGATACGCAGTATTTT

D gene: NA
J gene: TRBJ1-1
clone size: NA
V gene: TRBV6-5
CDR3 protein: CASGTPLRAFF
CDR3 DNA: TGTGCCAGCGGGACTCCTTTGAGGGCTTTCTTT

D gene: NA
J gene: TRBJ1-1
clone size: NA
V gene: TRBV7-8
CDR3 protein: CASSPPGPDTEAFF
CDR3 DNA: TGTGCCAGCAGCCCCCCAGGGCCCGACACTGAAGCTTTCTTT

D gene: NA
J gene: TRBJ1-1
clone size: NA
V gene: TRBV7-9
CDR3 protein: CASSNTVGTEAFF
CDR3 DNA: TGTGCCAGCAGCAATACAGTGGGCACTGAAGCTTTCTTT

D gene: NA
J gene: TRBJ2-6
clone size: NA
V gene: TRBV27
CDR3 protein: CASSPGGANVLTF
CDR3 DNA: TGTGCCAGCAGCCCGGGGGGGGCCAACGTCCTGACTTTC

D gene: TRBD1
J gene: TRBJ1-1
clone size: NA
V gene: TRBV6-5
CDR3 protein: CASSYGTGDIAEAFF
CDR3 DNA: TGTGCCAGCAGTTACGGGACAGGCGACATCGCTGAAGCTTTCTTT

D gene: TRBD1
J gene: TRBJ1-1
clone size: NA
V gene: TRBV12-3/TRBV12-4
CDR3 protein: CASSFMGTGEAFF
CDR3 DNA: TGTGCCAGCAGTTTCATGGGGACAGGAGAAGCTTTCTTT

D gene: NA
J gene: TRBJ2-4
clone size: NA
V gene: TRBV19
CDR3 protein: CASSMSQKTKNIQYF
CDR3 DNA: TGTGCCAGTAGTATGAGTCAAAAAACCAAAAACATTCAGTACTTC

D gene: TRBD2
J gene: TRBJ2-1
clone size: few
V gene: TRBV9
CDR3 protein: CASSVDGGDYNEQFF
CDR3 DNA: TGTGCCAGCAGCGTAGACGGGGGGGACTACAATGAGCAGTTCTTC

D gene: NA
J gene: TRBJ1-5
clone size: NA
V gene: TRBV30
CDR3 protein: CAWSRRGLSNQPQHF
CDR3 DNA: TGTGCCTGGAGTCGTAGGGGATTAAGCAATCAGCCCCAGCATTTT

D gene: NA
J gene: TRBJ1-1
clone size: NA
V gene: TRBV2
CDR3 protein: CASITGIRRAEAFF
CDR3 DNA: TGTGCCAGCATAACAGGGATTCGTAGGGCTGAAGCTTTCTTT

D gene: TRBD2
J gene: TRBJ2-3
clone size: NA
V gene: TRBV5-1
CDR3 protein: CASSYLAGSTDTQYF
CDR3 DNA: TGCGCCAGCAGCTATTTAGCGGGGAGCACAGATACGCAGTATTTT

D gene: TRBD1
J gene: TRBJ2-2
clone size: NA
V gene: TRBV19
CDR3 protein: CASSILWTGDTGELFF
CDR3 DNA: TGTGCCAGTAGTATCCTGTGGACAGGAGACACCGGGGAGCTGTTTTTT

D gene: TRBD1
J gene: TRBJ2-7
clone size: NA
V gene: TRBV27
CDR3 protein: CASSLSGTGRYEQYF
CDR3 DNA: TGTGCCAGCAGTTTATCCGGGACAGGGAGGTACGAGCAGTACTTC

D gene: NA
J gene: TRBJ2-7
clone size: NA
V gene: TRBV6-5
CDR3 protein: CASRGLRYEQYF
CDR3 DNA: TGTGCCAGCAGGGGGCTGCGCTACGAGCAGTACTTC

D gene: NA
J gene: TRBJ2-3
clone size: NA
V gene: TRBV11-2
CDR3 protein: CASSPRNYLLTDTQYF
CDR3 DNA: TGTGCCAGCAGCCCCCGAAACTATCTCCTCACAGATACGCAGTATTTT

D gene: TRBD1
J gene: TRBJ2-2
clone size: NA
V gene: TRBV24-1
CDR3 protein: CATSGGDSYTGELFF
CDR3 DNA: TGTGCCACCAGTGGTGGGGACAGTTACACCGGGGAGCTGTTTTTT

D gene: TRBD2
J gene: TRBJ2-7
clone size: NA
V gene: TRBV3-1/TRBV3-2
CDR3 protein: CASSQVWSGGALDEQYF
CDR3 DNA: TGTGCCAGCAGCCAAGTGTGGAGCGGGGGGGCCCTCGACGAGCAGTACTTC

D gene: TRBD1
J gene: TRBJ1-1
clone size: NA
V gene: TRBV7-8
CDR3 protein: CASSLGLTRITRGVLNTEAFF
CDR3 DNA: TGTGCCAGCAGCTTAGGTCTGACAAGGATCACCAGGGGGGTTCTGAACACTGAAGCTTTCTTT

D gene: NA
J gene: TRBJ2-1
clone size: NA
V gene: TRBV27
CDR3 protein: CASSPGTHSYNEQFF
CDR3 DNA: TGTGCCAGCAGTCCTGGGACACACTCCTACAATGAGCAGTTCTTC

D gene: TRBD1
J gene: TRBJ1-4
clone size: NA
V gene: TRBV19
CDR3 protein: CASRTGGIEKLFF
CDR3 DNA: TGTGCCAGCAGAACAGGGGGCATTGAAAAACTGTTTTTT

D gene: NA
J gene: TRBJ2-5
clone size: NA
V gene: TRBV5-4
CDR3 protein: CASSLLGGGIETQYF
CDR3 DNA: TGTGCCAGCAGCTTGTTGGGGGGTGGTATAGAGACCCAGTACTTC

D gene: NA
J gene: TRBJ1-5
clone size: NA
V gene: TRBV6-2/TRBV6-3
CDR3 protein: CASSQTRRQVGNQPQHF
CDR3 DNA: TGTGCCAGCAGTCAAACCCGACGACAGGTGGGCAATCAGCCCCAGCATTTT

D gene: TRBD1
J gene: TRBJ2-4
clone size: NA
V gene: TRBV14
CDR3 protein: CASSQDRAKGAAKNIQYF
CDR3 DNA: TGTGCCAGCAGCCAAGATCGCGCTAAGGGGGCGGCCAAAAACATTCAGTACTTC

D gene: NA
J gene: TRBJ1-5
clone size: NA
V gene: TRBV21-1
CDR3 protein: CASSKGAGVYQHF
CDR3 DNA: TGTGCCAGCAGCAAAGGGGCAGGGGTCTACCAGCATTTT

D gene: NA
J gene: TRBJ1-6
clone size: NA
V gene: TRBV9
CDR3 protein: CASSVSHYNSPLHF
CDR3 DNA: TGTGCCAGCAGCGTTTCCCACTATAATTCACCCCTCCACTTT

D gene: TRBD1
J gene: TRBJ1-1
clone size: few
V gene: TRBV19
CDR3 protein: CASSIKGTAAEAFF
CDR3 DNA: TGTGCCAGTAGTATTAAAGGGACAGCGGCCGAAGCTTTCTTT

D gene: TRBD1
J gene: TRBJ1-1
clone size: NA
V gene: TRBV6-5
CDR3 protein: CASTATGLNTEAFF
CDR3 DNA: TGTGCCAGCACCGCGACAGGGCTGAACACTGAAGCTTTCTTT

D gene: NA
J gene: TRBJ2-1
clone size: NA
V gene: TRBV7-2
CDR3 protein: CASSLAPAPNEQFF
CDR3 DNA: TGTGCCAGCAGCTTAGCGCCAGCGCCCAATGAGCAGTTCTTC

D gene: TRBD1
J gene: TRBJ1-1
clone size: NA
V gene: TRBV9
CDR3 protein: CASSDGDRTYTEAFF
CDR3 DNA: TGTGCCAGCAGCGACGGGGACAGGACTTACACTGAAGCTTTCTTT

D gene: TRBD2
J gene: TRBJ2-2
clone size: NA
V gene: TRBV7-3
CDR3 protein: CASSLDAGGLYGTGELFF
CDR3 DNA: TGTGCCAGCAGCTTGGATGCGGGGGGGCTTTACGGCACCGGGGAGCTGTTTTTT

D gene: NA
J gene: TRBJ1-1
clone size: NA
V gene: TRBV29-1
CDR3 protein: CSAAGMTEAFF
CDR3 DNA: TGCAGCGCTGCGGGGATGACTGAAGCTTTCTTT

D gene: NA
J gene: TRBJ1-2
clone size: NA
V gene: TRBV5-6
CDR3 protein: CASSPQDRRVYGYTF
CDR3 DNA: TGTGCCAGCAGCCCCCAAGACAGAAGAGTCTATGGCTACACCTTC